This TCR beta chain derives from a study of CD8 T cells in ankylosing spondylitis. The CDR3 sequence is 12 residues long. In germline, CDR1 is MNHNS, CDR2 SASEGT. V was pared by 7 bases and J by 0 bases, with 4 bases between. Study-level points and caveats: Seemingly distinctive of ankylosing spondylitis blood was a TCR beta motif formed by eight highly homologous variants. Some motif variants had been reported before (in reactive arthritis synovial fluid and blood). Peripheral blood held disease-linked clones only at relatively low frequency, and these were CD8+. Enrichment of disease-linked clones was reportedly significant in matched ankylosing spondylitis synovial fluid.

Making use of molecular barcodes, quantitative 5'-RACE generated TCR beta libraries. Using its own MiXCR run on the 5' RACE reads, TCRdb lists one record per CDR3 protein. The repertoire has fewer than 550,000 distinct CDR3 sequences, 5.3% of them found once; the top ten carry under 4.5%. This clonotype was found many times. Its antigen is still unknown. The clonotype originates from a male donor with ankylosing spondylitis. V and J are TRBV6-1 and TRBJ1-5; D ambiguous. Sequencing was done on a sample of blood, either unsorted or a sorted T cell fraction (not recorded which). The DNA of the CDR3 is TGTGCCAGCAAATATAGCAATCAGCCCCAGCATTTT. Its translation: CASKYSNQPQHF.